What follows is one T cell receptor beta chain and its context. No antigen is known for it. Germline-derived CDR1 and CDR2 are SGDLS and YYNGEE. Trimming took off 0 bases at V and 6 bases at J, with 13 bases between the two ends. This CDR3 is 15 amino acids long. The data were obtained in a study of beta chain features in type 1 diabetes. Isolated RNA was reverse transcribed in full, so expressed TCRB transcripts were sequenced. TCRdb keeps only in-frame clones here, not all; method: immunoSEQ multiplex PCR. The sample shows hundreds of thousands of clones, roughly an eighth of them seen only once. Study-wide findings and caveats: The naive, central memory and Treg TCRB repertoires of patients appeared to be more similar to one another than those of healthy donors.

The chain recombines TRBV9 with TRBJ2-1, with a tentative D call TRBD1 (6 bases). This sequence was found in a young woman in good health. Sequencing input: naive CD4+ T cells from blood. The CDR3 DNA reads TGTGCCAGCAGCGTAGTGTCAGGACAGACCAATGAGCAGTTCTTC. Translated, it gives CASSVVSGQTNEQFF.